The present TCR beta chain was sequenced within a study of T cell changes during pregnancy in multiple sclerosis. Produced via immunoSEQ multiplex PCR; TCRdb's table is partial and in-frame only. This sample yields roughly 75,000 clones, of which approximately 91% are seen a single time; 1.5% to 2% belongs to the top ten. The CDR3 totals 15 residues. CDR1 and CDR2 (germline): SGDLS, YYNGEE. Trimming cost V 3 bases and J 0 bases, with 12 bases left between them. The origin of this receptor is a female donor with multiple sclerosis, enrolled in a pregnancy study. The source was peripheral blood, collected before pregnancy. The chain links TRBV9 to TRBJ1-1; D might be TRBD1 (5 bases). This CDR3 is CASSADGGLNTEAFF. Written as DNA, the CDR3 is TGTGCCAGCAGCGCCGACGGGGGTCTGAACACTGAAGCTTTCTTT.